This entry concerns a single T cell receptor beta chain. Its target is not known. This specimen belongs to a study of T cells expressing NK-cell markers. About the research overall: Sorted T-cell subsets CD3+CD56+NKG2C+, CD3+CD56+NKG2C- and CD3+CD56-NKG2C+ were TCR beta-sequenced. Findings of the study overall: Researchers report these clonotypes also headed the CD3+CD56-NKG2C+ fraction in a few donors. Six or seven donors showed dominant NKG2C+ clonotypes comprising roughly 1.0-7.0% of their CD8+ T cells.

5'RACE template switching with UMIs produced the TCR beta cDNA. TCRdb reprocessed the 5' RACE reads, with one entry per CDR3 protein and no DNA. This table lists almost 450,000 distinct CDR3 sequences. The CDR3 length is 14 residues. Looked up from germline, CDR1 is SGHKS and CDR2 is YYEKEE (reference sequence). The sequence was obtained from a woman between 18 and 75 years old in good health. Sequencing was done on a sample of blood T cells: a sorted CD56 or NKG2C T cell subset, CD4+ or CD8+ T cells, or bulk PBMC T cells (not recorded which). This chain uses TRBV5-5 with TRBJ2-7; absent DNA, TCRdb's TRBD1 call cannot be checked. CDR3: CASSFASGTNEQYF.